This section outlines one T cell receptor beta chain sequence together with its context. Its matching antigen is unknown. PCR or immunohistochemistry showed mismatch repair deficiency in every enrolled patient. TCR sequencing covered a few patients who responded to pembrolizumab. This specimen comes from a study of PD-1 blockade in mismatch repair-deficient tumors. Study-wide context: Patients had around twelve mismatch repair-deficient cancer types, all previously treated and progressing.

General observations from the study: After pembrolizumab, tumor-resident clones rose rapidly, then generally contracted before radiologic responses.

The germline V and J ends were trimmed by 3 bases and 5 bases, with 17 bases remaining between them. Germline values: CDR1 SGHNT, CDR2 YYREEE (reference sequence). The CDR3 has 15 amino acids. Generated by immunoSEQ multiplex PCR, the TCRdb table keeps only in-frame clones and is missing some. The data show 100,000 or so clones, with 82% seen just once and roughly 6.2% held by the top ten. Sequenced material: peripheral blood, taken around 8 months after starting pembrolizumab. The chain is built from TRBV5-4 and TRBJ2-5, with D tentatively TRBD2 (7 bases). The receptor's source is an adult with mismatch repair-deficient cancer. The CDR3 sequence is CASSSPSGGGETQYF. The DNA for the CDR3 is TGTGCCAGCAGCTCCCCTAGCGGAGGGGGGGAGACCCAGTACTTC.